The 24 T cell receptor beta chains listed next were all sequenced from one sample in a study of T cells in Graves' hyperthyroidism and ophthalmopathy. Amplification targeted TCR beta CDR3 regions from RNA transcripts. Using the HTBI primer set, a first-round RT-PCR was run on the TCR CDR3. In TCRdb, the multiplex PCR reads were re-called with MiXCR into one record per CDR3 protein. Of almost 350,000 distinct CDR3 sequences in the sample, around 18% were seen once. Sequences were obtained from blood. These receptors all come from a woman in her thirties or forties with Graves' ophthalmopathy.

This clonotype was counted many times. V gene TRBV28 combines with J gene TRBJ1-1, with D maybe TRBD1 (6 bases). This CDR3 spans 14 amino acids. Germline-derived CDR1 and CDR2 are MDHEN and SYDVKM. V lost 9 bases, J lost 0 bases, and 14 bases lay in between. The CDR3 protein is CASTKGGLNTEAFF. CDR3 in DNA: TGTGCCAGTACAAAGGGGGGCTTGAACACTGAAGCTTTCTTT.

The chain joins TRBV12-3 or TRBV12-4 to TRBJ2-7; tentatively, D is TRBD2 (7 bases). This CDR3 is built from 15 residues. The V end was cut by 7 bases, the J end by 2 bases, with 18 bases between. CDR3 sequence reads: CASTRAGAITYEQYF. CDR3 DNA: TGTGCCAGCACCCGGGCGGGGGCTATAACCTACGAGCAGTACTTC.

This clonotype was recorded many times. The chain combines TRBV6-2 or TRBV6-3 with TRBJ1-2, with a weak D call TRBD1 (6 bases). Germline CDR1 MNHEY, CDR2 SVGEGT. Trimming stripped 6 bases from V and 10 bases from J, with 27 bases between. This CDR3 region has 16 residues. The CDR3 DNA sequence: TGTGCCAGCAGATCAGACAGGACTAAGGAGACGATCTTCTACACCTTC. Amino acid sequence: CASRSDRTKETIFYTF.

The rearrangement joins TRBV20-1 to TRBJ2-3; 7 positions agree with TRBD2. Germline V gene data show CDR1 as DFQATT and CDR2 as SNEGSKA (reference sequence). With 3 bases clipped from V and 4 bases from J, the junction kept 13 bases outside the gene matches. This CDR3 has 16 residues. CDR3 coding DNA: TGCAGTGCTAGCGCTCTAGCGGTCGGGGTATCAGATACGCAGTATTTT. It is translated as CSASALAVGVSDTQYF.

V usage is TRBV6-2 or TRBV6-3 and J usage is TRBJ2-7; the D is unclear. Germline V gene lookup returns CDR1 MNHEY and CDR2 SVGEGT. This CDR3 has 18 amino acids. Trimming took off 5 bases at V and 3 bases at J, with 26 bases between the two ends. CDR3 protein: CASSLQRAGPSFVYEQYF. Written as DNA, the CDR3 is TGTGCCAGCAGTCTCCAAAGAGCCGGACCAAGCTTTGTCTACGAGCAGTACTTC.

This clonotype is labeled as medium-sized. The rearrangement joins TRBV12-3 or TRBV12-4 to TRBJ1-5, with D possibly matching TRBD1 (6 bases). The CDR3 extends over 13 amino acids. Trimming shortened V by 7 bases and J by 7 bases, and 14 bases separated the two germline ends. This CDR3 reads CASTTGPRQPQHF. The CDR3 nucleotides read TGTGCCAGCACTACAGGGCCCAGGCAGCCCCAGCATTTT.

This clonotype was seen repeatedly, ten times or more. V gene TRBV19 combines with J gene TRBJ1-2; D is unresolved. Germline lookup yields CDR1 LNHDA and CDR2 SQIVND (reference sequence). V shed 2 bases and J shed 8 bases, with 18 bases lying between them. The CDR3 loop spans 15 amino acids. The CDR3: CASSIKWSPDHGYTF. In nucleotides, the CDR3 is TGTGCCAGTAGTATAAAGTGGTCCCCGGATCACGGCTACACCTTC.

This chain links TRBV11-2 with TRBJ2-7; tentatively, D is TRBD2 (6 bases). Per the germline V gene, CDR1 is SGHAT and CDR2 is FQNNGV. Trimming stripped 5 bases from V and 4 bases from J, with 21 bases between. CDR3 length: 16 residues. The CDR3 coding sequence is TGTGCCAGCAGCGTATCAGGCGTTACTAGCCGGTACGAGCAGTACTTC. Amino acid sequence: CASSVSGVTSRYEQYF.

This clonotype was counted many times. The chain has TRBV5-1 and TRBJ1-1, with TRBD1 matching 11 bases. Unmatched junction bases numbered 0, after V lost 4 bases and J lost 4 bases. This CDR3 comprises 13 residues. The germline CDR1 and CDR2 sequences are SGHRS and YFSETQ. The CDR3 nucleotides are TGCGCCAGCAGCGGGACAGGGGGCACTGAAGCTTTCTTT. Translated: CASSGTGGTEAFF.

This clonotype was counted at least ten times. The rearrangement links TRBV6-2 or TRBV6-3 to TRBJ2-7, with D perhaps TRBD1 or TRBD2 (5 bases each). Per the germline V gene, CDR1 is MNHEY and CDR2 is SVGEGT. This CDR3 comprises 16 residues. V was cut by 7 bases and J by 7 bases, with 26 bases left in between. CDR3 DNA sequence: TGTGCCAGCACCCCACACCGGGACCGATACTTTATTGAGCAGTACTTC. Translation gives CASTPHRDRYFIEQYF.

Ten or more counts support this clonotype. This chain uses TRBV12-3 or TRBV12-4 with TRBJ1-1; D call uncertain. CDR3 length equals 12 residues. Trimming cost V 6 bases and J 0 bases, with 5 bases left between them. For the CDR3, the DNA is TGTGCCAGCAGGACGGTGAACACTGAAGCTTTCTTT. Translated: CASRTVNTEAFF.

Remarks on this clonotype: An end of the junction differs from the germline gene, which may be a read error. The J gene is TRBJ1-5, the V gene TRBV6-1, with D unclear. The CDR3 covers 17 residues. CDR1 MNHNS and CDR2 SASEGT come from the germline V gene. CDR3 sequence (DNA): TGTGCCAGCAGTGTGCAAGGGATTCCGCCCAGCAATCAGCCCCAGCCTTTT. Amino acids: CASSVQGIPPSNQPQPF.

Details on this clonotype: Since a much larger clone is just one base distant, this may be a read error. The J gene is TRBJ2-5, the V gene TRBV7-9; 12 bases line up with TRBD1. Germline CDR1 reads SEHNR; CDR2 reads FQNEAQ (reference sequence). The CDR3 is 16 amino acids. DNA for the CDR3: TGTGCCAGCCTGCGGGACAGGGGGCGCGATCGAGAGACCCGGTACTTC. As protein: CASLRDRGRDRETRYF.

This clonotype was seen repeatedly, ten times or more. The V call is TRBV29-1, the J call TRBJ2-5; possibly TRBD1 or TRBD2 for D (7 bases each). The V gene's germline CDR1 is SQVTM and CDR2 ANQGSEA. This CDR3 spans 15 amino acids. The V end lost 3 bases, the J end lost 5 bases, and 19 bases lay between the germline ends. CDR3 DNA sequence: TGCAGCGTTGATGGGTGGGAGGGGGCTTGGGAGACCCAGTACTTC. Translating gives CSVDGWEGAWETQYF.

Notes on this clonotype: At one of its ends the junction is not consistent with the germline gene, which may arise from a read error. The chain couples TRBV10-3 to TRBJ1-2; tentative D call: TRBD1 (5 bases). This CDR3 spans 14 amino acids. The germline V gene encodes CDR1 ENHRY and CDR2 SYGVKD. The CDR3 nucleotides are TGTGCCATCTACGAGGTCGGTCTGGGGGATGGCTGCACCTTC. Amino acids: CAIYEVGLGDGCTF.

At least ten counts were recorded for this clonotype. The V gene is TRBV12-3 or TRBV12-4, the J gene TRBJ1-1, with D maybe TRBD1 (5 bases). The CDR3 contains 16 residues. The V end lost 3 bases, the J end lost 6 bases, and 20 bases lay between the germline ends. The CDR3 sequence is CASSFGGDSIFAEAFF. CDR3 nucleotides: TGTGCCAGCAGTTTTGGGGGGGATAGTATTTTCGCTGAAGCTTTCTTT.

This clonotype was counted ten times or more. The chain joins TRBV11-2 to TRBJ1-5; D uncertain. V was shortened by 2 bases and J by 3 bases, with 17 bases between the two germline ends. The V gene's germline CDR1 is SGHAT and CDR2 FQNNGV. The CDR3 runs 17 residues. The CDR3 region is CASSLFGGVLHNQPQHF. The CDR3 DNA follows: TGTGCCAGCAGCTTATTTGGTGGGGTCTTACACAATCAGCCCCAGCATTTT.

The rearrangement joins TRBV28 to TRBJ1-1; the D gene is possibly TRBD1 (6 bases). V lost 7 bases to trimming and J lost 0 bases, with 15 bases between them. CDR3 length equals 15 residues. Germline V gene sequence: CDR1 MDHEN, CDR2 SYDVKM. The CDR3: CASNPSQGLNTEAFF. As DNA, the CDR3 is TGTGCCAGCAATCCCTCGCAGGGGCTGAACACTGAAGCTTTCTTT.

This clonotype was seen at least ten times. CDR3 nucleotides: TGTGCCAGCAGCCTACTAGCGGGAACCCACAATGAGCAGTTCTTC. Residues: CASSLLAGTHNEQFF. The chain carries TRBV28 and TRBJ2-1, with 10 bases identical to TRBD2. Germline CDR1 reads MDHEN; CDR2 reads SYDVKM. Unmatched junction bases numbered 7, after V lost 6 bases and J lost 5 bases. This CDR3 is 15 amino acids long.

This clonotype was detected many times. The chain combines TRBV30 with TRBJ1-1; 10 nucleotides agree with TRBD1. Germline CDR1 and CDR2: GTSNPN and SVGIG (reference sequence). This CDR3 has 13 residues. The ends lost 4 bases at V and 5 bases at J; junction bases unmatched: 4. This chain's CDR3 is CAWNLGQGTEAFF. The CDR3 DNA follows: TGTGCCTGGAATTTGGGACAGGGGACTGAAGCTTTCTTT.

There are many counts of this clonotype. This chain uses TRBV6-2 or TRBV6-3 with TRBJ1-5; tentative D call: TRBD1 (5 bases). Germline-derived CDR1 and CDR2 are MNHEY and SVGEGT. The CDR3 runs 14 residues. V dropped 2 bases and J dropped 4 bases, with 9 bases sitting between them. The CDR3 nucleotides read TGTGCCAGCAGTTACCAGGGCCGGAATCAGCCCCAGCATTTT. Amino acids: CASSYQGRNQPQHF.

The chain joins TRBV29-1 to TRBJ1-2, with D possibly TRBD1 on 6 matching bases. This CDR3 has 13 amino acids. Germline values: CDR1 SQVTM, CDR2 ANQGSEA. The V end was cut by 4 bases, the J end by 7 bases, with 16 bases between. CDR3 protein: CSVAQGIQSGYTF. The DNA of the CDR3 is TGCAGCGTTGCACAGGGAATTCAGTCTGGCTACACCTTC.

This clonotype was observed many times. The chain has TRBV19 and TRBJ1-5, with D tentatively TRBD1 (5 bases). V was cut by 5 bases and J by 3 bases, with 14 bases left in between. Per the germline V gene, CDR1 is LNHDA and CDR2 is SQIVND (reference sequence). The CDR3 contains 15 residues. The CDR3 sequence is CASSQEGRSNQPQHF. CDR3 coding DNA: TGTGCCAGTAGTCAGGAGGGGAGGTCCAATCAGCCCCAGCATTTT.

V gene TRBV7-2 combines with J gene TRBJ1-1; the match to TRBD1 covers 7 bases. The V gene's germline CDR1 is SGHTA and CDR2 FQGNSA. Trimming cost V 0 bases and J 4 bases; bases outside gene matches: 2. The CDR3 has 14 amino acids. The CDR3 region has the DNA TGTGCCAGCAGCTTAGCAGGGGGCTTCACTGAAGCTTTCTTT. Translated: CASSLAGGFTEAFF.